These T cell receptor beta chains were read from a single sample in a study of blood T cell repertoires in COVID-19. Sequencing used immunoSEQ multiplex PCR; TCRdb keeps in-frame clones, though not all of them. The sample contains about 180,000 clones, approximately 78% of which appear only once. Sequenced sample: peripheral blood. All receptors come from an elderly woman with COVID-19, enrolled during active disease. Each CDR3 is given with its conserved first and last residue. The D gene is left open where the match is weak. Clone size is given for some rows only: seen once, a few or many times, or a class if the clone is expanded.

cdr3_aa: CASRDGGRNTGELFF
cdr3_nt: TGTGCCAGTAGGGACGGAGGTAGAAACACCGGGGAGCTGTTTTTT
j_call: TRBJ2-2
v_call: TRBV19
clone_size: few
d_call: NA

cdr3_aa: CASSPYSGTGAHEQYF
cdr3_nt: TGTGCCAGCAGCCCTTATAGCGGGACAGGGGCCCACGAGCAGTACTTC
j_call: TRBJ2-7
v_call: TRBV7-8
clone_size: NA
d_call: TRBD1

cdr3_aa: CASSLVGGAEETQYF
cdr3_nt: TGCGCCAGCAGCTTGGTCGGGGGGGCTGAAGAGACCCAGTACTTC
j_call: TRBJ2-5
v_call: TRBV5-1
clone_size: NA
d_call: TRBD2

cdr3_aa: CASSRGLSGGTGELFF
cdr3_nt: TGTGCCAGCTCACGAGGACTCAGCGGGGGCACCGGGGAGCTGTTTTTT
j_call: TRBJ2-2
v_call: TRBV18
clone_size: NA
d_call: TRBD2

cdr3_aa: CASSLIQGATLYGYTF
cdr3_nt: TGTGCCAGTAGTCTTATACAGGGGGCGACCCTCTATGGCTACACCTTC
j_call: TRBJ1-2
v_call: TRBV19
clone_size: NA
d_call: TRBD1

cdr3_aa: CASSQGTGGHNQPQHF
cdr3_nt: TGTGCCAGCAGCCAAGGGACAGGGGGCCACAATCAGCCCCAGCATTTT
j_call: TRBJ1-5
v_call: TRBV4-2
clone_size: NA
d_call: TRBD1

cdr3_aa: CASSSIRSGGNYEQYF
cdr3_nt: TGTGCCAGCAGTTCAATTCGTAGCGGGGGAAACTACGAGCAGTACTTC
j_call: TRBJ2-7
v_call: TRBV28
clone_size: NA
d_call: TRBD2

cdr3_aa: CASSSRLASIYNEQFF
cdr3_nt: TGTGCCAGCAGTTCCCGACTAGCTAGCATCTACAATGAGCAGTTCTTC
j_call: TRBJ2-1
v_call: TRBV3-1/TRBV3-2
clone_size: NA
d_call: TRBD2

cdr3_aa: CASSYSGTDSPLHF
cdr3_nt: TGTGCCAGCAGTTACTCCGGGACAGATTCACCCCTCCACTTT
j_call: TRBJ1-6
v_call: TRBV6-5
clone_size: NA
d_call: TRBD1

cdr3_aa: CASSLTSGITDTQYF
cdr3_nt: TGTGCCAGCAGCTTGACTAGCGGGATCACAGATACGCAGTATTTT
j_call: TRBJ2-3
v_call: TRBV5-4
clone_size: NA
d_call: TRBD2

cdr3_aa: CASSQTDGFRNEKLFF
cdr3_nt: TGTGCCAGCAGCCAAACAGACGGATTCCGTAATGAAAAACTGTTTTTT
j_call: TRBJ1-4
v_call: TRBV3-1/TRBV3-2
clone_size: NA
d_call: NA

cdr3_aa: CASSELPSRGGQETQYF
cdr3_nt: TGTGCCAGCAGTGAACTCCCTTCCCGGGGGGGGCAAGAGACCCAGTACTTC
j_call: TRBJ2-5
v_call: TRBV2
clone_size: NA
d_call: TRBD2

cdr3_aa: CASEGGQRLRELFF
cdr3_nt: TGTGCCAGCGAGGGGGGACAGAGGCTACGGGAGCTGTTTTTT
j_call: TRBJ2-2
v_call: TRBV28
clone_size: few
d_call: NA

cdr3_aa: CASSLDSDNEQFF
cdr3_nt: TGCGCCAGCAGCTTGGACAGTGACAATGAGCAGTTCTTC
j_call: TRBJ2-1
v_call: TRBV5-1
clone_size: NA
d_call: NA

cdr3_aa: CASSATGTEAFF
cdr3_nt: TGTGCCAGCAGTGCTACAGGGACTGAAGCTTTCTTT
j_call: TRBJ1-1
v_call: TRBV28
clone_size: NA
d_call: NA

cdr3_aa: CASSSGTGADTQYF
cdr3_nt: TGTGCCAGCAGCAGCGGGACAGGCGCAGATACGCAGTATTTT
j_call: TRBJ2-3
v_call: TRBV5-6
clone_size: few
d_call: NA

cdr3_aa: CASSLRTGGDSPLHF
cdr3_nt: TGTGCCAGCAGCTTGAGGACAGGGGGCGACTCACCCCTCCACTTT
j_call: TRBJ1-6
v_call: TRBV5-4
clone_size: NA
d_call: TRBD1

cdr3_aa: CSASPPGQGGEQYF
cdr3_nt: TGCAGTGCTAGTCCCCCGGGACAGGGTGGCGAGCAGTACTTC
j_call: TRBJ2-7
v_call: TRBV20-1
clone_size: few
d_call: TRBD1